The T cell receptor (beta chain) under discussion was sequenced for a study of cytomegalovirus exposure and HLA in healthy donors. Whole-study results and caveats: Several of the most significant clusters appeared linked to common viral pathogens, based on a later analysis. According to a later analysis, donors in an Asian-associated ancestry cluster reportedly had fewer N-insertions than the roughly 720-donor mean. According to the study, 180 or so TCR beta chains were cytomegalovirus-associated.

It was with 60 Vbeta and 13 Jbeta primers that the PCR ran. Here immunoSEQ multiplex PCR was the method, and the copy in TCRdb shows in-frame clones only, minus some. The table lists roughly 100,000 clones, over 75% of them singletons, with about 9.1% in the top ten. V lost 2 bases and J lost 5, with 10 bases in between. The CDR3 length is 13 residues. Germline CDR1 is SGHRS and CDR2 is YFSETQ. For this clone: No antigen is known for it.

Sequencing was performed on PBMCs. The chain joins TRBV5-1 to TRBJ1-1; D gene ambiguous. The TCR sequence derives from a middle-aged woman in good health and CMV-seropositive. Written as DNA, the CDR3 is TGCGCCAGCAGCTTCGAGGAAAGAACTGAAGCTTTCTTT. As protein: CASSFEERTEAFF.